Listed below are T cell receptor beta chains from one sample, sequenced in a study of technical replicates of blood from a handful of donors. Some clones are missing from TCRdb's copy, which holds only in-frame ones; the method was immunoSEQ multiplex PCR. The data show just under 100,000 clones, about 95% seen once. The sequencing input was T cells isolated from PBMCs. These receptors all stem from a human donor in good health. Both conserved end residues are part of each CDR3. The order of the fields is clone size, D gene, V gene, J gene, CDR3 DNA, CDR3 protein. D genes are given only for firm matches. Not every row has a clone size; where given, it reads once, few, many or a size class.

NA,TRBD1,TRBV27,TRBJ2-6,TGTGCCAGCAGTCCCCATCGGGACAGGGTTCGTAACGGGGCCAACGTCCTGACTTTC,CASSPHRDRVRNGANVLTF
NA,TRBD2,TRBV5-1,TRBJ2-7,TGCGCCAGCAGCTTGGTAGCGGGGGCTTACTACGAGCAGTACTTC,CASSLVAGAYYEQYF
NA,NA,TRBV27,TRBJ1-4,TGTGCCAGCACCGGCCAGGGTTTTAATGAAAAACTGTTTTTT,CASTGQGFNEKLFF
NA,NA,TRBV9,TRBJ1-6,TGTGCCAGCAGCGCGGGTCAATTGGTTAATTATAATTCACCCCTCCACTTT,CASSAGQLVNYNSPLHF
NA,NA,TRBV18,TRBJ1-1,TGTGCCAGCTCACCACCGGCCACAGTGAACACTGAAGCTTTCTTT,CASSPPATVNTEAFF
NA,TRBD2,TRBV18,TRBJ2-6,TGTGCCAGCTCACCTCGGTATACTAGCGGGTATCTAAGCTCTGGGGCCAACGTCCTGACTTTC,CASSPRYTSGYLSSGANVLTF
NA,TRBD1,TRBV19,TRBJ1-1,TGTGCCAGTAGATCGGGACAGGGGGAAGCTTTCTTT,CASRSGQGEAFF
NA,NA,TRBV9,TRBJ1-6,TGTGCCAGCAGCCCTTCACAGGTTCCGCTTACACCCCTCCACTTT,CASSPSQVPLTPLHF
NA,TRBD2,TRBV19,TRBJ2-7,TGTGCCACCGTAGCGGGAGTTACCTACGAGCAGTACTTC,CATVAGVTYEQYF
NA,NA,TRBV27,TRBJ2-7,TGTGCCAGCAGTTTCGGACTCATACCCTACGAGCAGTACTTC,CASSFGLIPYEQYF
NA,NA,TRBV9,TRBJ1-4,TGTGCCAGCAGCTTAACAGGGAGCATTGGTGAAAAACTGTTTTTT,CASSLTGSIGEKLFF
NA,TRBD2,TRBV6-4,TRBJ2-3,TGTGCCAGCAGTGACCTAGCGGGGGATAGAGATACGCAGTATTTT,CASSDLAGDRDTQYF
NA,NA,TRBV6-1,TRBJ2-7,TGTGCCAGCAGTCGGATCACAGGCGAGCAGTACTTC,CASSRITGEQYF
NA,TRBD2,TRBV5-5,TRBJ2-1,TGTGCCAGCAGCCCGGGACTAGCGGGCTCCTACAATGAGCAGTTCTTC,CASSPGLAGSYNEQFF
NA,TRBD2,TRBV7-2,TRBJ2-7,TGTGCCAGCAGCCCAGAGGGACTAGCGGGAGGTTACGAGCAGTACTTC,CASSPEGLAGGYEQYF
NA,NA,TRBV27,TRBJ1-1,TGTGCCAGCAGTTTATTGGCAGGGGCGAACACTGAAGCTTTCTTT,CASSLLAGANTEAFF
NA,TRBD2,TRBV12-5,TRBJ2-5,TGTGCTAGTGGCCCCGACGGGAGGCCAGAGACCCAGTACTTC,CASGPDGRPETQYF
NA,TRBD2,TRBV28,TRBJ2-1,TGTGCCAGCAGCTATATCTTCCCGGGACTAGCGGGAAGCTCCTACAATGAGCAGTTCTTC,CASSYIFPGLAGSSYNEQFF
NA,NA,TRBV5-1,TRBJ1-4,TGCGCCAGCAGCTTAACGGGGACAACTAATGAAAAACTGTTTTTT,CASSLTGTTNEKLFF
NA,NA,TRBV29-1,TRBJ2-1,TGCAGCGTTGGAGACCGCGATGAGCAGTTCTTC,CSVGDRDEQFF
NA,NA,TRBV7-9,TRBJ1-3,TGTGCCAGCAGCTCCACAGGTGAATCCCCTGGAAACACCATATATTTT,CASSSTGESPGNTIYF
NA,TRBD1,TRBV4-2,TRBJ2-7,TGTGCCAGCAGCCAAGATTCGACAGGGGGGGCGGGAGAGCAGTACTTC,CASSQDSTGGAGEQYF
NA,TRBD2,TRBV6-1,TRBJ2-5,TGTGCCAGCAGTGACCTGGGACTAGCGGGTAAAGAGACCCAGTACTTC,CASSDLGLAGKETQYF
NA,TRBD2,TRBV19,TRBJ2-1,TGTGCCAGTAGTATAAAGGCGGGGGGCTACAATGAGCAGTTCTTC,CASSIKAGGYNEQFF
NA,NA,TRBV2,TRBJ1-1,TGTGCCAGCGCCGTGGTTACTAACACTGAAGCTTTCTTT,CASAVVTNTEAFF
NA,NA,TRBV6-5,TRBJ1-1,TGTGCCAGCACCGAACACCGGAACACTGAAGCTTTCTTT,CASTEHRNTEAFF
NA,NA,TRBV20-1,TRBJ1-1,TGCAGTGCCCCGTTGTCCGCGCGCGGTTTCTTT,CSAPLSARGFF
NA,NA,TRBV2,TRBJ2-1,TGTGCCAGCAGGTTAGTTGAGCAGTTCTTC,CASRLVEQFF
NA,NA,TRBV2,TRBJ1-5,TGTGCCAGCAGTACGAGGGAATATAGCAATCAGCCCCAGCATTTT,CASSTREYSNQPQHF
NA,NA,TRBV27,TRBJ1-1,TGTGCCAGCAGTTTAGTTGGGCAGACCACTGAAGCTTTCTTT,CASSLVGQTTEAFF
NA,NA,TRBV6-4,TRBJ2-1,TGTGCCAGCAGTCTCGACTCTCACGGAAATGAGCAGTTCTTC,CASSLDSHGNEQFF
NA,NA,TRBV5-4,TRBJ2-1,TGTGCCAGCAGCTCTCGGAGGGAAGTTCTGAATGAGCAGTTCTTC,CASSSRREVLNEQFF
NA,NA,TRBV6-1,TRBJ2-1,TGTGCCAGCAGCCGCATGATTAGCGTGAGTGAGCAGTTCTTC,CASSRMISVSEQFF
NA,NA,TRBV2,TRBJ2-1,TGTGCCAGCAGAACCATCCTGAGGGAGTGGTATGAGCAGTTCTTC,CASRTILREWYEQFF
NA,TRBD1,TRBV6-1,TRBJ1-5,TGTGCCAGCAGTGAGATAAACTCAGGGGGACGCAATCAGCCCCAGCATTTT,CASSEINSGGRNQPQHF
NA,NA,TRBV6-5,TRBJ1-1,TGTGCCAGCAAGGGGGTGACGAACACTGAAGCTTTCTTT,CASKGVTNTEAFF
once,TRBD1,TRBV13,TRBJ2-7,TGTGCCAGCAGCTTAGCTACAGGGGCGGACTACGAGCAGTACTTC,CASSLATGADYEQYF
NA,TRBD2,TRBV7-8,TRBJ2-7,TGTGCCAGCAGCCTACTAGCGGGTTCCTCCTACGAGCAGTACTTC,CASSLLAGSSYEQYF
few,NA,TRBV7-9,TRBJ2-7,TGTGCCAGCAGCTCGACGGGGGAGCAGTACTTC,CASSSTGEQYF
NA,NA,TRBV9,TRBJ1-1,TGTGCCAGCAGCGCCGAGGGTTATACTGAAGCTTTCTTT,CASSAEGYTEAFF
NA,NA,TRBV27,TRBJ1-5,TGTGCCAGCAGTTTTTCCGGGATGCTCAATCAGCCCCAGCATTTT,CASSFSGMLNQPQHF
NA,NA,TRBV19,TRBJ1-2,TGTGCCAGTAGTATCGGGAGGAGCGAAGGGACGGGCTACACCTTC,CASSIGRSEGTGYTF
NA,TRBD2,TRBV7-3,TRBJ2-1,TGTGCCAGCAGCTTAATGGGACTAGTCGCCGATGAGCAGTTCTTC,CASSLMGLVADEQFF
once,NA,TRBV5-1,TRBJ2-7,TGCGCCAGCAGCTACAGGGGGGGTAGCTCCTACGAGCAGTACTTC,CASSYRGGSSYEQYF
NA,NA,TRBV29-1,TRBJ2-2,TGCAGCGTTGCCTGGAGTTGGGCCGGGGAGCTGTTTTTT,CSVAWSWAGELFF
NA,NA,TRBV20-1,TRBJ1-6,TGCAGTGCTAGTTCGGGATCCCTCCACTTT,CSASSGSLHF
NA,TRBD2,TRBV29-1,TRBJ2-7,TGCAGCGTTGTAAGCGCTAGCGGGAGCTACGAGCAGTACTTC,CSVVSASGSYEQYF
NA,NA,TRBV9,TRBJ1-2,TGTGCCAGCAGCGTCTCCGCCACGCGGGAGGTTGGGTATGGCTACACCTTC,CASSVSATREVGYGYTF
NA,NA,TRBV2,TRBJ2-1,TGTGCCAGCATTCTCCAGGGCCACAATGAGCAGTTCTTC,CASILQGHNEQFF
NA,TRBD2,TRBV27,TRBJ2-1,TGTGCCAGCAGTCCCGGGACTAGCGGTTACAATGAGCAGTTCTTC,CASSPGTSGYNEQFF
once,NA,TRBV10-1,TRBJ1-1,TGCGCCAGCAGTGAGTCCGGCAGGGTGAACACTGAAGCTTTCTTT,CASSESGRVNTEAFF
NA,NA,TRBV19,TRBJ2-3,TGTGCCAGTAGTGCGTTCTCCACAGATACGCAGTATTTT,CASSAFSTDTQYF
NA,NA,TRBV29-1,TRBJ1-3,TGCAGCGTAGAAAGCCGCGGAAACACCATATATTTT,CSVESRGNTIYF
NA,TRBD1,TRBV5-5,TRBJ2-7,TGTGCCAGCAGCTTGGCCTCCGGGGGGGACAGGGGGCCCTACGAGCAGTACTTC,CASSLASGGDRGPYEQYF
NA,TRBD1,TRBV7-8,TRBJ2-5,TGTGCCAGCAGCACCGGGACAGGGGGCGGCGAGACCCAGTACTTC,CASSTGTGGGETQYF
NA,NA,TRBV5-4,TRBJ1-2,TGTGCCAGCAGCTTGGCCCTACGTACAGCCCCTAACTATGGCTACACCTTC,CASSLALRTAPNYGYTF
NA,NA,TRBV28,TRBJ2-1,TGTGCCAGCAGGCCAGGGTCTGAGCAGTTCTTC,CASRPGSEQFF
NA,NA,TRBV5-1,TRBJ2-6,TGCGCCAGCAGCTATCCACGGGACAACGTCCTGACTTTC,CASSYPRDNVLTF
NA,TRBD1,TRBV7-9,TRBJ2-7,TGTGCCAGCAGGGGAACCGGGACAGCGATCTACGAGCAGTACTTC,CASRGTGTAIYEQYF